These 7 T cell receptor beta chains were sequenced from one sample in a study of cytomegalovirus exposure and HLA in healthy donors. Use of 60 Vbeta and 13 Jbeta primers characterized the PCR. The method was immunoSEQ multiplex PCR; TCRdb's version includes in-frame clones alone and lacks a portion of them. This repertoire shows around 170,000 clones, roughly 80% found once; its top ten account for approximately 1.3%. Sequencing was done on a sample of PBMCs. The origin of the receptors is a man in his fifties or sixties in good health and CMV-seropositive.

As to this clone: Additional DNA sequences in this sample encode the identical CDR3. V is TRBV7-2 and J is TRBJ2-3; no firm D call. Germline assignment: CDR1 SGHTA and CDR2 FQGNSA. Trimming removed 5 bases at V and 3 bases at J, with 6 bases between. The CDR3 consists of 12 residues. This CDR3 is CASSLYTDTQYF. In nucleotides, the CDR3 is TGTGCCAGCAGCCTTTATACAGATACGCAGTATTTT.

This chain joins TRBV10-1 and TRBJ2-7; 7 bases map to TRBD1. The ends lost 0 bases at V and 0 bases at J; junction bases unmatched: 5. This CDR3 is built from 16 residues. From germline, CDR1 is WNHNN and CDR2 SYGVQD (reference sequence). CDR3 sequence reads: CASSESLSGGSYEQYF. The CDR3 DNA follows: TGCGCCAGCAGTGAGTCGCTGTCAGGGGGCTCCTACGAGCAGTACTTC.

Turning to this clone: Within the sample, other DNA sequences also encode this same CDR3. The chain has TRBV2 and TRBJ1-5, with TRBD1 matching 8 bases. Germline assignment: CDR1 SNHLY and CDR2 FYNNEI. The junction had 10 bases not matched to a gene; V was cut back by 11 bases and J by 4 bases. This CDR3 region has 14 residues. The CDR3 sequence is CAGGDRSGNQPQHF. The CDR3 nucleotides are TGTGCCGGAGGGGACAGGTCAGGGAATCAGCCCCAGCATTTT.

This clone was seen only once. The chain links TRBV7-2 to TRBJ1-4; perhaps TRBD1 as D (6 bases). This CDR3 region has 15 residues. The germline V gene encodes CDR1 SGHTA and CDR2 FQGNSA. Trimming took 2 bases from V and 5 from J, leaving 12 bases between them. The CDR3 region is CASSLSTGLNEKLFF. CDR3 coding DNA: TGTGCCAGCAGCTTATCTACAGGGCTCAATGAAAAACTGTTTTTT.

This clone showed up just once. This chain connects TRBV19 to TRBJ2-1; D may be TRBD1 (6 bases). V shed 4 bases and J shed 6 bases, with 13 bases lying between them. The CDR3 is 14 residues long. Germline V gene data show CDR1 as LNHDA and CDR2 as SQIVND (reference sequence). CDR3 nucleotides: TGTGCCAGTAGTAACCTGGACAGCATCAATGAGCAGTTCTTC. Protein sequence: CASSNLDSINEQFF.

The chain is built from TRBV4-1 and TRBJ1-2; 8 nucleotides align to TRBD1. The CDR3 contains 16 residues. The junction had 10 bases not matched to a gene; V was cut back by 4 bases and J by 3 bases. Germline assignment: CDR1 MGHRA and CDR2 YSYEKL. CDR3 loop: CASSPTRGQDYYGYTF. The DNA for the CDR3 is TGCGCCAGCAGCCCCACTCGGGGACAGGACTACTATGGCTACACCTTC.

The genes are TRBV11-2 and TRBJ2-7; 9 bases line up with TRBD1. CDR1 and CDR2 from the germline V gene are SGHAT and FQNNGV. The CDR3 sequence is 15 residues long. After removal of 3 bases from V and 7 bases from J, the junction contained 10 bases not matched to a gene. For the CDR3, the DNA is TGTGCCAGCAGCTTCACAGGGGGCAATGAAGGGGAGCAGTACTTC. Its protein is CASSFTGGNEGEQYF. The full variable domain, in which reference TRBV11-2 and TRBJ2-7 provide the parts outside the CDR3, is EAGVAQSPRYKIIEKRQSVAFWCNPISGHATLYWYQQILGQGPKLLIQFQNNGVVDDSQLPKDRFSAERLKGVDSTLKIQPAKLEDSAVYLCASSFTGGNEGEQYFGPGTRLTVT.